A selection of T cell receptor beta chains follows, all from one sample in a study of blood T cell repertoires in COVID-19. The repertoire was sequenced with immunoSEQ multiplex PCR; TCRdb's copy has only in-frame clones and lacks some. The profile shows about 190,000 clones, roughly four fifths of them singletons. The sequencing input was peripheral blood. The receptor set was obtained from a man between 45 and 60 years old who had recovered from COVID-19. Each CDR3 is given with its conserved first and last residue. Fields, in order: V gene, J gene, CDR3 protein.

TRBV7-3	TRBJ2-7	CASSLDGRLGDEQYF
TRBV19	TRBJ2-5	CASSSAGGETQYF
TRBV3-1/TRBV3-2	TRBJ2-1	CASSRGLAEYNEQFF
TRBV7-8	TRBJ2-3	CASSLVHSDTQYF
TRBV20-1	TRBJ2-3	CSASENAGTRVYSSGTDTQYF
TRBV5-1	TRBJ2-1	CASSLRASGRVDEQFF
TRBV5-1	TRBJ1-3	CASSLSAGQGAGGNTIYF
TRBV19	TRBJ1-2	CASSIDRANYGYTF
TRBV2	TRBJ2-3	CASCRALASPDTQYF
TRBV6-5	TRBJ1-2	CASSYSRFNYGYTF
TRBV9	TRBJ2-3	CASSVASGHSTDTQYF
TRBV28	TRBJ2-3	CASRQSNSGRALADTQYF
TRBV3-1/TRBV3-2	TRBJ1-6	CASSDSGSNSPLHF
TRBV20-1	TRBJ1-5	CSASAGEMAQPQHF
TRBV6-5	TRBJ2-1	CASSYGQARNEQFF
TRBV6-2/TRBV6-3	TRBJ2-7	CASSYHRGGHDVYEQYF
TRBV3-1/TRBV3-2	TRBJ1-1	CASSGGLGNTEAFF
TRBV4-2	TRBJ2-3	CASSQISVAAGGPDTQYF
TRBV14	TRBJ2-7	CASSQSRDRGLEQYF
TRBV2	TRBJ2-3	CASSRGKGVTDTQYF
TRBV5-1	TRBJ2-1	CASSLKWEAYNEQFF
TRBV30	TRBJ2-7	CAWSVLGQGWYEQYF
TRBV27	TRBJ2-7	CASSGQGARYYEQYF
TRBV18	TRBJ2-5	CASSRTPQETQYF
TRBV19	TRBJ2-1	CASSIQTSGRANEQFF
TRBV5-1	TRBJ2-5	CASSLVLFSTQYF
TRBV5-1	TRBJ1-6	CASSQFTGDNSPLHF
TRBV7-9	TRBJ2-1	CASSRAMGEEQFF
TRBV4-2	TRBJ2-2	CASRTTSASSMSGELFF
TRBV29-1	TRBJ2-1	CSVWGVAGNEQFF
TRBV27	TRBJ2-1	CASSLFAGGYNEQFF
TRBV18	TRBJ2-1	CASSPRVGAHNEQFF
TRBV28	TRBJ2-1	CASNERVGEQFF
TRBV12-5	TRBJ1-1	CASGIQGIEAFF
TRBV19	TRBJ2-3	CASSTWSGSGTDTQYF
TRBV5-4	TRBJ2-7	CASSFAGGADEQYF
TRBV4-1	TRBJ1-2	CASSQDHTGLYGYTF
TRBV19	TRBJ2-5	CASSVGGSEETQYF
TRBV11-3	TRBJ2-2	CASRYVYGEINTGELFF
TRBV12-3/TRBV12-4	TRBJ2-7	CASSQETYEQYF
TRBV10-1	TRBJ2-1	CASSENDRGGNEQFF
TRBV6-5	TRBJ1-2	CASKGANYGYTF
TRBV27	TRBJ1-6	CASSLTTGEYSPLHF
TRBV15	TRBJ1-6	CATSHWVSGGNSPLHF
TRBV19	TRBJ1-1	CASSIQGWNTEAFF
TRBV19	TRBJ1-1	CASSIVPRAEAFF
TRBV2	TRBJ1-4	CASSQQDEKLFF
TRBV9	TRBJ1-1	CASSESDTYTEAFF
TRBV4-2	TRBJ1-2	CASSQDTSPDYGYTF
TRBV7-9	TRBJ1-1	CASSSDRGAITEAFF
TRBV29-1	TRBJ2-1	CSVRQESSYNEQFF
TRBV9	TRBJ1-1	CASSVGSGNTEAFF
TRBV3-1/TRBV3-2	TRBJ1-5	CASSQRTGANQPQHF
TRBV5-4	TRBJ1-1	CASSQLTGVYTEAFF
TRBV5-4	TRBJ2-1	CASSFGTSGRGEQFF
TRBV3-1/TRBV3-2	TRBJ2-1	CASSQGSSNEQFF
TRBV5-6	TRBJ2-7	CASSSGLAGYYEQYF
TRBV7-3	TRBJ2-7	CASSPSLGSGYEQYF
TRBV6-5	TRBJ1-4	CASSLSRTNEKLFF
TRBV7-9	TRBJ1-2	CASSLAPSNYGYTF